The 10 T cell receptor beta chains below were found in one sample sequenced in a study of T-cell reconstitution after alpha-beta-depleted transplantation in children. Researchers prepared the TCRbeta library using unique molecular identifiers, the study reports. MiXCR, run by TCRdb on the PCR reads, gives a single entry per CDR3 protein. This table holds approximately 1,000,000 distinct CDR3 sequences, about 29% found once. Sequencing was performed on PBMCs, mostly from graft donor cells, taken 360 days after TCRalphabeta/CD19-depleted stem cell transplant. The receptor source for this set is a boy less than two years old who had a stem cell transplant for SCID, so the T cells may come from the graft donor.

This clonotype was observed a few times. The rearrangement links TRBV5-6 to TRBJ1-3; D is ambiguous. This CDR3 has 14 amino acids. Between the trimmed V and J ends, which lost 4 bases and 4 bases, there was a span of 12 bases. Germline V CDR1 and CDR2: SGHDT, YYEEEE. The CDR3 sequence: CASSGFRGGNTIYF. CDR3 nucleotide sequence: TGTGCCAGCAGCGGCTTTAGAGGAGGAAACACCATATATTTT.

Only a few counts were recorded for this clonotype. CDR3 loop: CASSRDRVSEETQYF. Written as DNA, the CDR3 is TGTGCCAGCAGCAGGGACAGGGTTTCGGAAGAGACCCAGTACTTC. The genes are TRBV5-5 and TRBJ2-5; 9 bases align to TRBD1. The CDR3 length is 15 residues. CDR1 is SGHKS, CDR2 YYEKEE, per germline (reference sequence). V gave up 4 bases and J gave up 3 bases; unmatched junction bases: 7.

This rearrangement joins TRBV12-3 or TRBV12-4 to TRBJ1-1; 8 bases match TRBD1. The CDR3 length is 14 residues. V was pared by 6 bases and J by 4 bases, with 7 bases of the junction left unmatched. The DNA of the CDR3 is TGTGCCAGCAGCACGGACAGGGCAGGCACTGAAGCTTTCTTT. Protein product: CASSTDRAGTEAFF.

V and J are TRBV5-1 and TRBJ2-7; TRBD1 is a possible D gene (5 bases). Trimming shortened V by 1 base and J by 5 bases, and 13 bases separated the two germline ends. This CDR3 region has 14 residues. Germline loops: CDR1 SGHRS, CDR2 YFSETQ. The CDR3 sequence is CASSLTGLKHEQYF. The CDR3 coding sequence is TGCGCCAGCAGCTTGACAGGCCTCAAACACGAGCAGTACTTC.

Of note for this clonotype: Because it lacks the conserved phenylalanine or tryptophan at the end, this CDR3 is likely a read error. The CDR3 region is CASSFPLPLEGYNEQFS. CDR3 nucleotides: TGTGCCAGCAGTTTCCCTCTTCCCTTGGAGGGGTACAATGAGCAGTTCTCC. The chain has TRBV6-5 and TRBJ2-1; TRBD2 might be the D (6 bases). The CDR3 contains 17 residues. The germline V gene has CDR1 MNHEY and CDR2 SVGAGI. With 4 bases removed from V and 4 bases from J, the gap between germline ends came to 20 bases.

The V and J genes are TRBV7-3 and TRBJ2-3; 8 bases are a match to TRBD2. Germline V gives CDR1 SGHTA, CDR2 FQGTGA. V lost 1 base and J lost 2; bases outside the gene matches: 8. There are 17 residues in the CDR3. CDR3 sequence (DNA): TGTGCCAGCAGCTTAAGGGTACTAGCGGACAACACAGATACGCAGTATTTT. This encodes CASSLRVLADNTDTQYF.

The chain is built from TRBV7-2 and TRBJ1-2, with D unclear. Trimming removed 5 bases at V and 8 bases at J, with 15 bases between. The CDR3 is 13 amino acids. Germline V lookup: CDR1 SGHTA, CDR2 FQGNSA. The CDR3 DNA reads TGTGCCAGCAGCCCTGTGAGTGGCCGGGGCTACACCTTC. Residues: CASSPVSGRGYTF. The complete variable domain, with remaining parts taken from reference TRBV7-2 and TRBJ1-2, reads GAGVSQSPSNKVTEKGKDVELRCDPISGHTALYWYRQSLGQGLEFLIYFQGNSAPDKSGLPSDRFSAERTGGSVSTLTIQRTQQEDSAVYLCASSPVSGRGYTFGSGTRLTVV.

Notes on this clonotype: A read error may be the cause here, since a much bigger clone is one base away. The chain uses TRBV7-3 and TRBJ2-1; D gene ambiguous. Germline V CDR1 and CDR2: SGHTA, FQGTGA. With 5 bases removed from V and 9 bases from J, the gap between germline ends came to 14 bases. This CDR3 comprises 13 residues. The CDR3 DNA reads TGTGCCAGCAGCGTATATCCGTCCGGTGAGCAGTTCTTC. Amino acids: CASSVYPSGEQFF.

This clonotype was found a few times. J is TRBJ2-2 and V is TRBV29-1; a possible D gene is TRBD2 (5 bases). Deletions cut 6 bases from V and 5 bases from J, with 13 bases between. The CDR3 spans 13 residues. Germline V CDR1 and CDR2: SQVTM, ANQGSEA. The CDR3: CSVRLDLTGELFF. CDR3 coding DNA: TGCAGCGTCCGCCTGGACTTAACCGGGGAGCTGTTTTTT.

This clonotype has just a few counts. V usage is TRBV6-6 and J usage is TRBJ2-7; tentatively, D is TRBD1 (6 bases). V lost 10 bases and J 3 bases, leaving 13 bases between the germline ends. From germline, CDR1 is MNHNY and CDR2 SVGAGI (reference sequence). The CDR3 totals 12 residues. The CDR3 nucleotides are TGTGCCACCGGGACACATCTCTACGAGCAGTACTTC. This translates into CATGTHLYEQYF.